This TCR beta chain was retrieved from a study of early T cells in non-severe SARS-CoV-2 infection. General study points: Matches to VDJdb favored anti-spike CD8 responses and missed private and CD4 specificities.

This clonotype has a count of ten or more. What it binds is unknown. Molecules of cDNA were individually given unique molecular identifiers that were attached to them. TCRdb analysed the 5' RACE reads with MiXCR anew, one entry per CDR3 protein. The repertoire holds 35,000 to 45,000 distinct CDR3 sequences, with over 8.5% as singletons. Germline lookup yields CDR1 MNHNS and CDR2 SASEGT. This CDR3 has 14 residues. V was shortened by 6 bases and J by 1 base, with 12 bases between the two germline ends. The receptor comes from an adult who was a healthcare worker with PCR-confirmed SARS-CoV-2 infection or an uninfected control (not recorded which). The chain uses TRBV6-1 and TRBJ1-1; no clear D gene. Sequenced sample: whole blood. CDR3 region: CASSLPGPNTEAFF. CDR3 DNA: TGTGCCAGCAGCCTCCCCGGACCGAACACTGAAGCTTTCTTT.